The 25 T cell receptor beta chains reported below all come from one sample, sequenced in a study of T-cell reconstitution after alpha-beta-depleted transplantation in children. Unique molecular identifiers featured in how the TCRbeta library was prepared. In TCRdb, the PCR reads were re-called with MiXCR into one record per CDR3 protein. The sample includes hundreds of thousands of distinct CDR3 sequences, 15% to 20% of them seen just once. Specimen: PBMCs from the stem cell graft donor, collected from the stem cell graft. Receptor source: a human donor who donated a stem cell graft to a child with acute myeloid leukemia.

In its sample, this clonotype was seen once. A much more abundant neighbour one base away suggests this may be a read error. The V call is TRBV29-1, the J call TRBJ2-7, with a possible D match to TRBD2 (5 bases). CDR3 size: 12 residues. The ends were cut back, 3 bases at V and 5 bases at J, with 11 bases in the middle. Germline CDR1 is SQVTM and CDR2 is ANQGSEA. The CDR3 sequence is CSVDIIGDEQYF. In DNA, the CDR3 is TGCAGCGTTGACATCATCGGGGACGAGCAGTACTTC.

This clonotype was seen only once. A read error may be the cause here, since a much bigger clone is one base away. The rearrangement uses TRBV7-8 and TRBJ1-1; D remains unclear. The germline gives CDR1 SGHVS, CDR2 FQNEAQ. The CDR3 loop spans 12 amino acids. Trimming shortened V by 4 bases and J by 11 bases, and 14 bases separated the two germline ends. This CDR3 is CASSSRPGRAFF. CDR3 DNA: TGTGCCAGCAGCTCGAGGCCGGGAAGGGCTTTCTTT.

This clonotype came up many times. V is TRBV12-3 or TRBV12-4 and J is TRBJ2-7, with D uncertain. This CDR3 contains 12 residues. Trimming stripped 4 bases from V and 3 bases from J, with 7 bases between. The CDR3 DNA reads as TGTGCCAGCAGTTCTATCCGCTACGAGCAGTACTTC. Amino acids: CASSSIRYEQYF.

This clonotype was detected many times. The chain links TRBV7-2 to TRBJ1-2; D is uncertain. From germline, CDR1 is SGHTA and CDR2 FQGNSA. Trimming left V 2 bases short and J 7 bases short, with 11 bases between. The CDR3 covers 13 residues. In nucleotides, the CDR3 is TGTGCCAGCAGCTTAACTTATCGGGGTGGCTACACCTTC. Translation gives CASSLTYRGGYTF.

There are a few counts of this clonotype. This chain uses TRBV3-1 with TRBJ1-2; the D is unclear. This CDR3 is 13 amino acids long. Between the trimmed V and J ends, which lost 1 base and 2 bases, there was a span of 5 bases. Looked up from germline, CDR1 is LGHDT and CDR2 is YNNKEL (reference sequence). The chain's CDR3 is CASSQVRNYGYTF. The CDR3 nucleotides read TGTGCCAGCAGCCAAGTCAGGAACTATGGCTACACCTTC.

In its sample, this clonotype was seen many times. The chain couples TRBV30 to TRBJ1-4; D uncertain. The germline V and J ends were trimmed by 3 bases and 8 bases, with 10 bases remaining between them. This CDR3 region has 12 residues. Germline V gives CDR1 GTSNPN, CDR2 SVGIG (reference sequence). CDR3 nucleotide sequence: TGTGCCTGGAGGACAAACGGAGAAAAACTGTTTTTT. It specifies CAWRTNGEKLFF.

The V call is TRBV9, the J call TRBJ2-1; the match to TRBD2 covers 10 bases. Per the germline V gene, CDR1 is SGDLS and CDR2 is YYNGEE. The trim removed 4 bases at V and 0 bases at J, leaving 7 bases unmatched. The CDR3 totals 17 residues. The CDR3 nucleotides read TGTGCCAGCAGCCCCCGGGCTAGCGGGGGCTCCTACAATGAGCAGTTCTTC. Protein: CASSPRASGGSYNEQFF.

This clonotype showed up just once. This chain uses TRBV5-1 with TRBJ1-1; D may be TRBD1 (6 bases). Trimming took off 4 bases at V and 4 bases at J, with 14 bases between the two ends. The CDR3 loop spans 14 amino acids. Per the germline V gene, CDR1 is SGHRS and CDR2 is YFSETQ. CDR3 residues: CASSVGGRITEAFF. In DNA, the CDR3 is TGCGCCAGCAGCGTGGGGGGCCGGATCACTGAAGCTTTCTTT. Supplemented by reference TRBV5-1 and TRBJ1-1, the full variable domain reads KAGVTQTPRYLIKTRGQQVTLSCSPISGHRSVSWYQQTPGQGLQFLFEYFSETQRNKGNFPGRFSGRQFSNSRSEMNVSTLELGDSALYLCASSVGGRITEAFFGQGTRLTVV.

Ten or more counts support this clonotype. The genes are TRBV7-2 and TRBJ2-5; TRBD1 agrees at 8 bases. This CDR3 has 14 amino acids. Trimming took 5 bases from V and 3 from J; bases not matched to a gene: 5. Germline V CDR1 and CDR2: SGHTA, FQGNSA. The CDR3 protein is CASSRYRGEETQYF. In nucleotides, the CDR3 is TGTGCCAGCAGCCGTTACAGGGGGGAAGAGACCCAGTACTTC. Looking up the rest from reference TRBV7-2 and TRBJ2-5 gives the full variable domain: GAGVSQSPSNKVTEKGKDVELRCDPISGHTALYWYRQSLGQGLEFLIYFQGNSAPDKSGLPSDRFSAERTGGSVSTLTIQRTQQEDSAVYLCASSRYRGEETQYFGPGTRLLVL.

The chain combines TRBV18 with TRBJ2-5; D perhaps matches TRBD2 (5 bases). V was pared by 3 bases and J by 1 base, with 18 bases between. Germline-derived CDR1 and CDR2 are KGHSH and LQKENI. The CDR3 is made up of 17 amino acids. The CDR3 loop reads CASSPGALLSGQETQYF. CDR3 in DNA: TGTGCCAGCTCACCGGGCGCCCTCTTAAGCGGCCAAGAGACCCAGTACTTC. Looking up the rest from reference TRBV18 and TRBJ2-5 gives the full variable domain: NAGVMQNPRHLVRRRGQEARLRCSPMKGHSHVYWYRQLPEEGLKFMVYLQKENIIDESGMPKERFSAEFPKEGPSILRIQQVVRGDSAAYFCASSPGALLSGQETQYFGPGTRLLVL.

This clonotype was seen ten or more times. The chain carries TRBV20-1 and TRBJ1-5; no reliable D call. V lost 6 bases to trimming and J lost 1 base, with 10 bases between them. This CDR3 comprises 13 residues. Looked up from germline, CDR1 is DFQATT and CDR2 is SNEGSKA (reference sequence). The CDR3: CSAHPSSNQPQHF. CDR3 sequence (DNA): TGCAGTGCCCACCCGAGCAGCAATCAGCCCCAGCATTTT.

As to this clonotype: A single base is all that separates this from a far larger clone, so a read error is likely. V gene TRBV27 combines with J gene TRBJ2-5; no clear D. Germline lookup yields CDR1 MNHEY and CDR2 SMNVEV (reference sequence). The CDR3 sequence is 12 residues long. This chain's CDR3 is CAGSSDQETQYF. The CDR3 DNA is TGTGCCGGCAGTTCAGACCAAGAGACCCAGTACTTC.

Only a few counts were recorded for this clonotype. The genes are TRBV6-6 and TRBJ1-1, with TRBD1 as a possible D gene (5 bases). Germline assignment: CDR1 MNHNY and CDR2 SVGAGI (reference sequence). CDR3 length equals 13 residues. V lost 6 bases and J lost 4, with 12 bases in between. In DNA, the CDR3 is TGTGCCAGCAGGTGGGACGGTCCCACTGAAGCTTTCTTT. This gives the protein CASRWDGPTEAFF.

The rearrangement uses TRBV12-3 or TRBV12-4 and TRBJ2-2; D unclear. The CDR3 is 11 residues long. V was cut by 8 bases and J by 2 bases, with 3 bases left in between. The CDR3 coding sequence is TGTGCCAGCTTTAACACCGGGGAGCTGTTTTTT. Its protein is CASFNTGELFF.

This clonotype was seen at least ten times. The V call is TRBV12-3 or TRBV12-4, the J call TRBJ1-5; TRBD1 is a possible D gene (5 bases). The V end lost 3 bases, the J end lost 5 bases, and 14 bases lay between the germline ends. The length of the CDR3 is 15 residues. The CDR3 nucleotides read TGTGCCAGCAGTTTGTCGGGGACGATAGATCAGCCCCAGCATTTT. It translates to CASSLSGTIDQPQHF.

This clonotype appeared many times. The chain is built from TRBV15 and TRBJ2-3; no firm D call. Trimming left V 0 bases short and J 5 bases short, with 6 bases between. This CDR3 spans 13 amino acids. Germline V gene sequence: CDR1 LNHNV, CDR2 YYDKDF (reference sequence). The CDR3 protein is CATSRDFGDTQYF. The CDR3 DNA is TGTGCCACCAGCAGAGATTTTGGAGATACGCAGTATTTT.

This clonotype was observed a handful of times. The V and J genes are TRBV24-1 and TRBJ2-3; TRBD2 matches 7 bases. V was pared by 5 bases and J by 5 bases, with 9 bases of the junction left unmatched. Germline V gives CDR1 KGHDR, CDR2 SFDVKD. This CDR3 contains 15 residues. The CDR3 DNA reads TGTGCCACCAGTGGATCTAGACTAGCCGAAGATACGCAGTATTTT. It specifies CATSGSRLAEDTQYF.

This clonotype showed up many times. The chain has TRBV20-1 and TRBJ2-5; D perhaps matches TRBD2 (6 bases). CDR1 and CDR2 from the germline V gene are DFQATT and SNEGSKA (reference sequence). This CDR3 is built from 13 residues. V was cut by 1 base and J by 4 bases, with 10 bases left in between. In nucleotides, the CDR3 is TGCAGTGCTAGAGTCACCGGGGGAGAGACCCAGTACTTC. Its translation: CSARVTGGETQYF.

There are many counts of this clonotype. The rearrangement links TRBV20-1 to TRBJ2-3, with a tentative D call TRBD1 (5 bases). The CDR3 extends over 14 amino acids. Trimming shortened V by 2 bases and J by 2 bases, and 11 bases separated the two germline ends. Germline assignment: CDR1 DFQATT and CDR2 SNEGSKA (reference sequence). As DNA, the CDR3 is TGCAGTGCTAGACAGGGTACCTCCACAGATACGCAGTATTTT. Protein product: CSARQGTSTDTQYF.

The chain recombines TRBV28 with TRBJ2-1; no definite D call. Germline V gives CDR1 MDHEN, CDR2 SYDVKM. The V gene lost 4 bases and the J gene lost 9 bases, with 4 bases spanning the gap. The CDR3 is 10 amino acids. As DNA, the CDR3 is TGTGCCAGCAGTTATGGTGAGCAGTTCTTC. Its translation is CASSYGEQFF.

This clonotype was found a few times. The chain couples TRBV12-3 or TRBV12-4 to TRBJ2-6; the D gene is possibly TRBD2 (5 bases). The V end lost 5 bases, the J end lost 2 bases, and 10 bases lay between the germline ends. CDR3 length equals 15 residues. CDR3 DNA: TGTGCCAGCAGTCCGGGGTGGACTGGGGCCAACGTCCTGACTTTC. This encodes CASSPGWTGANVLTF.

The rearrangement links TRBV7-2 to TRBJ2-7, with D unresolved. The CDR3 consists of 14 residues. V dropped 6 bases and J dropped 0 bases, with 12 bases sitting between them. Looked up from germline, CDR1 is SGHTA and CDR2 is FQGNSA. The CDR3: CASRRAELSYEQYF. The CDR3, as DNA: TGTGCCAGCAGACGAGCAGAACTCTCCTACGAGCAGTACTTC.

V usage is TRBV12-3 or TRBV12-4 and J usage is TRBJ1-2; the D is unclear. This CDR3 spans 12 amino acids. V lost 5 bases and J lost 4, with 8 bases in between. CDR3 bases: TGTGCCAGCAGTGGCAGTGCCTATGGCTACACCTTC. This translates into CASSGSAYGYTF.

V usage is TRBV20-1 and J usage is TRBJ2-7; tentative D call: TRBD1 (6 bases). The V end was cut by 3 bases, the J end by 2 bases, with 14 bases between. The CDR3 has 14 residues. Germline V lookup: CDR1 DFQATT, CDR2 SNEGSKA (reference sequence). Written as DNA, the CDR3 is TGCAGTGCTAGGCACCCGGACAGTCCCTACGAGCAGTACTTC. Its protein product is CSARHPDSPYEQYF.

The rearrangement links TRBV20-1 to TRBJ1-4, with a possible D match to TRBD1 (5 bases). Deletions cut 3 bases from V and 0 bases from J, with 20 bases between. Germline V gene data show CDR1 as DFQATT and CDR2 as SNEGSKA (reference sequence). CDR3 length equals 18 residues. CDR3 region: CSARPPGGGRATNEKLFF. Written as DNA, the CDR3 is TGCAGTGCTAGGCCCCCGGGGGGAGGGCGAGCAACTAATGAAAAACTGTTTTTT.